This T cell receptor (beta chain) was identified in a study of blood T cell repertoires in COVID-19. In the study overall: Researchers got acute and convalescent COVID-19 samples from the United States, Italy and Spain. Sources were T cells, B-cell-depleted T cells, or PBMCs; the material itself was cDNA or gDNA.

CDR3 length: 12 amino acids. Trimming left V 2 bases short and J 3 bases short, with 5 bases between. TCRdb's copy holds only in-frame clones and misses some; the assay was immunoSEQ multiplex PCR. The sample has 200,000 or so clones; approximately 84% are singletons. This TCR was sampled from a woman in her sixties or seventies with acute or convalescent COVID-19. The sequenced sample was peripheral blood. The chain carries TRBV12-3 or TRBV12-4 and TRBJ2-7, with unresolved D. CDR3 region: CASSLSIYEQYF. DNA of the CDR3: TGTGCCAGCAGTTTAAGCATCTACGAGCAGTACTTC.